The rows below give T cell receptor beta chains drawn from one sample of a study of shared clonotypes between healthy human individuals. Profiling relied on immunoSEQ multiplex PCR, and the TCRdb table lists in-frame clones only, not all of them. The sample includes approximately 1.4 million clones, around 98% of them seen just once. Input material: naive CD4+ T cells sorted from blood. The receptor source for this set is a man aged 25-45 years in good health. Each CDR3 is given with its conserved first and last residue. The D gene is left open where the match is weak. For some rows the clone size is stated as once, few or many, or as a class when expanded; others skip it.

CDR3nt: TGTGCCAGCAGCTTAGATAACGGAAGACGGAGCTACGAGCAGTACTTC
CDR3aa: CASSLDNGRRSYEQYF
v_gene: TRBV7-8
abundance: NA
d_gene: NA
j_gene: TRBJ2-7

CDR3nt: TGTGCCAGCAGTGAAGTGGGGATTGGGGGTGGTGGAAACACCATATATTTT
CDR3aa: CASSEVGIGGGGNTIYF
v_gene: TRBV6-1
abundance: NA
d_gene: NA
j_gene: TRBJ1-3

CDR3nt: TGTGCCAGCAGCTTCAGGGGGGTGCAGCCCCAGCATTTT
CDR3aa: CASSFRGVQPQHF
v_gene: TRBV5-5
abundance: NA
d_gene: TRBD1
j_gene: TRBJ1-5

CDR3nt: TGTGCCAGCAGTTTTTACCGGGACAGGGGGCATCAGCCCCAGCATTTT
CDR3aa: CASSFYRDRGHQPQHF
v_gene: TRBV28
abundance: NA
d_gene: TRBD1
j_gene: TRBJ1-5

CDR3nt: TGTGCCAGCAGCGTAGCGGGGGGCTTGGCTGAAGCTTTCTTT
CDR3aa: CASSVAGGLAEAFF
v_gene: TRBV9
abundance: NA
d_gene: NA
j_gene: TRBJ1-1

CDR3nt: TGTGCCAGCAGTCCCGTCGCAGGTGGTGAGCAGTTCTTC
CDR3aa: CASSPVAGGEQFF
v_gene: TRBV6-6
abundance: NA
d_gene: NA
j_gene: TRBJ2-1

CDR3nt: TGTGCCAGCAGCTTAGGGCAGGGATCCTACAATGAGCAGTTCTTC
CDR3aa: CASSLGQGSYNEQFF
v_gene: TRBV5-4
abundance: once
d_gene: NA
j_gene: TRBJ2-1

CDR3nt: TGTGCCAGCAGCGTAGAGATCTCTGGGGCCAACGTCCTGACTTTC
CDR3aa: CASSVEISGANVLTF
v_gene: TRBV9
abundance: NA
d_gene: NA
j_gene: TRBJ2-6

CDR3nt: TGTGCCAGCAGCGGGCCTCCGGGACTAGCGGGAGGGCGGGCCGAGCAGTACTTC
CDR3aa: CASSGPPGLAGGRAEQYF
v_gene: TRBV5-4
abundance: NA
d_gene: TRBD2
j_gene: TRBJ2-7

CDR3nt: TGCAGCGTCATGGGAGGCACCTACGAGCAGTACTTC
CDR3aa: CSVMGGTYEQYF
v_gene: TRBV29-1
abundance: NA
d_gene: NA
j_gene: TRBJ2-7

CDR3nt: TGTGCCAGCAGTCCTCTTCCCAGCGGGAGCTCCTACAATGAGCAGTTCTTC
CDR3aa: CASSPLPSGSSYNEQFF
v_gene: TRBV28
abundance: NA
d_gene: TRBD2
j_gene: TRBJ2-1

CDR3nt: TGTGCCAGCAGTCGAATCTCCGGGACAGCGGCCACCACCTTC
CDR3aa: CASSRISGTAATTF
v_gene: TRBV28
abundance: NA
d_gene: TRBD1
j_gene: TRBJ1-2

CDR3nt: TGCGCCAGCAGCTCCAGACCGGGACAGGATTACGAGCAGTACTTC
CDR3aa: CASSSRPGQDYEQYF
v_gene: TRBV5-1
abundance: NA
d_gene: TRBD1
j_gene: TRBJ2-7

CDR3nt: TGTGCCAGCAGCTTTAGAGGGGGCTCTGCTGGTGAGCAGTTCTTC
CDR3aa: CASSFRGGSAGEQFF
v_gene: TRBV7-2
abundance: NA
d_gene: TRBD1
j_gene: TRBJ2-1

CDR3nt: TGCAGCGTGAGGACTAGCGGGCAAGAGCAGTACTTC
CDR3aa: CSVRTSGQEQYF
v_gene: TRBV29-1
abundance: NA
d_gene: TRBD2
j_gene: TRBJ2-7

CDR3nt: TGTGCCAGCAGTCGAGCAGAGACCCAGTACTTC
CDR3aa: CASSRAETQYF
v_gene: TRBV6-5
abundance: once
d_gene: NA
j_gene: TRBJ2-5

CDR3nt: TGTGCCTGGGTAACGTCTAGCGGGAGGTTGAACAATGAGCAGTTCTTC
CDR3aa: CAWVTSSGRLNNEQFF
v_gene: TRBV30
abundance: NA
d_gene: TRBD2
j_gene: TRBJ2-1

CDR3nt: TGCAGCGCTTCACAGGGGGCTGGAAACACCATATATTTT
CDR3aa: CSASQGAGNTIYF
v_gene: TRBV29-1
abundance: NA
d_gene: TRBD1
j_gene: TRBJ1-3

CDR3nt: TGTGCCACCAGCAGAGATCGGCTGAACACTGAAGCTTTCTTT
CDR3aa: CATSRDRLNTEAFF
v_gene: TRBV15
abundance: NA
d_gene: NA
j_gene: TRBJ1-1

CDR3nt: TGTGCCAGCAGCTTAGCGCCTGCGGGAGGGGTAAATGAGCAGTTCTTC
CDR3aa: CASSLAPAGGVNEQFF
v_gene: TRBV7-6
abundance: NA
d_gene: TRBD2
j_gene: TRBJ2-1

CDR3nt: TGTGCCAGCAGCTTTGGGAGGGACCCTTTGGGCACCATATATTTT
CDR3aa: CASSFGRDPLGTIYF
v_gene: TRBV5-5
abundance: NA
d_gene: NA
j_gene: TRBJ1-3

CDR3nt: TGTGCCAGCAGCTTATCTAGCGGAAATGGAGGGACCCAGTACTTC
CDR3aa: CASSLSSGNGGTQYF
v_gene: TRBV11-2
abundance: NA
d_gene: TRBD2
j_gene: TRBJ2-5

CDR3nt: TGTGCCTGGAACATGGGGAGGTGGGGCGAGCAGTACTTC
CDR3aa: CAWNMGRWGEQYF
v_gene: TRBV30
abundance: once
d_gene: NA
j_gene: TRBJ2-7

CDR3nt: TGTGCCAGCAGTGAAGGGAGAATTGACTACACCTTC
CDR3aa: CASSEGRIDYTF
v_gene: TRBV6-1
abundance: NA
d_gene: NA
j_gene: TRBJ1-2

CDR3nt: TGTGCCGTTGCAGGGGGCAATCAGCCCCAGCATTTT
CDR3aa: CAVAGGNQPQHF
v_gene: TRBV10-3
abundance: NA
d_gene: NA
j_gene: TRBJ1-5

CDR3nt: TGTGCCAGCAGCGTTAGTAGTGGACTAGTAGATACGCAGTATTTT
CDR3aa: CASSVSSGLVDTQYF
v_gene: TRBV9
abundance: NA
d_gene: TRBD2
j_gene: TRBJ2-3

CDR3nt: TGTGCCAGCAGCGTAGTTGATAGCGGGAGTGAGCAGTTCTTC
CDR3aa: CASSVVDSGSEQFF
v_gene: TRBV9
abundance: NA
d_gene: TRBD2
j_gene: TRBJ2-1

CDR3nt: TGTGCCAGCAGTTGGACTAGCGGTTTGTACGAGCAGTACTTC
CDR3aa: CASSWTSGLYEQYF
v_gene: TRBV27
abundance: NA
d_gene: TRBD2
j_gene: TRBJ2-7

CDR3nt: TGTGCCACCCGACAGGGAAACACTGAAGCTTTCTTT
CDR3aa: CATRQGNTEAFF
v_gene: TRBV10-3
abundance: NA
d_gene: TRBD1
j_gene: TRBJ1-1